The rows below give T cell receptor beta chains drawn from one sample of a study of cytomegalovirus exposure and HLA in healthy donors. Here immunoSEQ multiplex PCR was the method, and the copy in TCRdb shows in-frame clones only, minus some. The sample lists some 220,000 clones; 75% to 90% were seen once. Sequenced input: PBMCs. The receptors come from a woman between 18 and 29 years old in good health and CMV-seronegative. Both conserved end residues are part of each CDR3. Fields, in order: clone size, J gene, V gene, D gene, CDR3 DNA, CDR3 protein. D genes are given only for firm matches. The listing skips clone size in some rows; elsewhere it reads once, few, many or a size class.

abundance: NA; j_gene: TRBJ1-1; v_gene: TRBV9; d_gene: NA; CDR3nt: TGTGCCAGCAGCGTAGGACAGAGCAACACTGAAGCTTTCTTT; CDR3aa: CASSVGQSNTEAFF
abundance: NA; j_gene: TRBJ2-3; v_gene: TRBV19; d_gene: TRBD2; CDR3nt: TGTGCCAGTAGTATCTATTTAGCGGGACCCAGCACAGATACGCAGTATTTT; CDR3aa: CASSIYLAGPSTDTQYF
abundance: few; j_gene: TRBJ2-7; v_gene: TRBV5-1; d_gene: TRBD1; CDR3nt: TGCGCCAGCAGGGGGGACAGCTCCTACGAGCAGTACTTC; CDR3aa: CASRGDSSYEQYF
abundance: NA; j_gene: TRBJ2-3; v_gene: TRBV10-1; d_gene: NA; CDR3nt: TGCGCCAGCAGTGCCCTACGCACAGATACGCAGTATTTT; CDR3aa: CASSALRTDTQYF
abundance: NA; j_gene: TRBJ2-1; v_gene: TRBV5-6; d_gene: TRBD2; CDR3nt: TGTGCCAGCAGCTTAACAGCGGGGGGGTACAATGAGCAGTTCTTC; CDR3aa: CASSLTAGGYNEQFF
abundance: NA; j_gene: TRBJ1-2; v_gene: TRBV29-1; d_gene: NA; CDR3nt: TGCAGCGTTGGGGAGGTTGGAGGCTACACCTTC; CDR3aa: CSVGEVGGYTF
abundance: NA; j_gene: TRBJ1-1; v_gene: TRBV4-1; d_gene: TRBD1; CDR3nt: TGCGCCAGCAGCTGGGACAGGAACACTGAAGCTTTCTTT; CDR3aa: CASSWDRNTEAFF
abundance: NA; j_gene: TRBJ2-1; v_gene: TRBV7-9; d_gene: TRBD2; CDR3nt: TGTGCCAGCAGTCCCACAGTGTGGCGGGAGAAGGGTATTGATGAGCAGTTCTTC; CDR3aa: CASSPTVWREKGIDEQFF
abundance: once; j_gene: TRBJ2-7; v_gene: TRBV7-9; d_gene: TRBD2; CDR3nt: TGTGCCAGCAGTCCCGGGACTAGTAACGAGCAGTACTTC; CDR3aa: CASSPGTSNEQYF
abundance: NA; j_gene: TRBJ2-2; v_gene: TRBV7-9; d_gene: TRBD2; CDR3nt: TGTGCCAGCAGAAACGAGGATTTGTCGGGAGGGCGGGCCGGGGAGCTGTTTTTT; CDR3aa: CASRNEDLSGGRAGELFF
abundance: NA; j_gene: TRBJ2-5; v_gene: TRBV4-3; d_gene: TRBD1; CDR3nt: TGCGCCAGCAGCCGAAGACAGGGGGACAGAGCTAGAGGAGAGACCCAGTACTTC; CDR3aa: CASSRRQGDRARGETQYF
abundance: NA; j_gene: TRBJ2-7; v_gene: TRBV7-2; d_gene: NA; CDR3nt: TGTGCCAGCAGCGTTCGCTACGAGCAGTACTTC; CDR3aa: CASSVRYEQYF
abundance: NA; j_gene: TRBJ1-5; v_gene: TRBV2; d_gene: NA; CDR3nt: TGTGCCAGCAATGCAGCTCACTCAGGATACAATCAGCCCCAGCATTTT; CDR3aa: CASNAAHSGYNQPQHF
abundance: NA; j_gene: TRBJ1-1; v_gene: TRBV5-1; d_gene: NA; CDR3nt: TGCGCCAACCCTACAGGGCACACTGAAGCTTTCTTT; CDR3aa: CANPTGHTEAFF
abundance: NA; j_gene: TRBJ1-2; v_gene: TRBV7-9; d_gene: NA; CDR3nt: TGTGCCAGCAGCTTCGGGGGATCAACGGATGGCTACACCTTC; CDR3aa: CASSFGGSTDGYTF
abundance: NA; j_gene: TRBJ1-5; v_gene: TRBV13; d_gene: NA; CDR3nt: TGTGCCAGCAGCGTCCGTCGCAATCAGCCCCAGCATTTT; CDR3aa: CASSVRRNQPQHF
abundance: NA; j_gene: TRBJ1-4; v_gene: TRBV23-1; d_gene: NA; CDR3nt: TGCGCCAGCAGTCAACCTAATCCCGGAGACGGCACCTATGAAACGGAGGACCTGTTTTTT; CDR3aa: CASSQPNPGDGTYETEDLFF
abundance: NA; j_gene: TRBJ2-5; v_gene: TRBV19; d_gene: TRBD2; CDR3nt: TGTGCCAGTAGTATTCAAGGGGCGGGAGTCGGGACCCAGTACTTC; CDR3aa: CASSIQGAGVGTQYF
abundance: NA; j_gene: TRBJ2-1; v_gene: TRBV7-2; d_gene: TRBD1; CDR3nt: TGTGCCAGCAGCACCCAACAGGGGGTTCTTTTAAATGAGCAGTTCTTC; CDR3aa: CASSTQQGVLLNEQFF
abundance: NA; j_gene: TRBJ2-3; v_gene: TRBV6-1; d_gene: NA; CDR3nt: TGTGCCAGCAGTGAAGGGGTAGCGATAAGAGGGAGAGATACGCAGTATTTT; CDR3aa: CASSEGVAIRGRDTQYF
abundance: NA; j_gene: TRBJ1-1; v_gene: TRBV5-1; d_gene: NA; CDR3nt: TGCGCCAGCAGCTTGGCCGTCAGTGGGAACACTGAAGCTTTCTTT; CDR3aa: CASSLAVSGNTEAFF
abundance: NA; j_gene: TRBJ1-1; v_gene: TRBV10-3; d_gene: NA; CDR3nt: TGTGCCATCAGTGAGCCTCAACAGAACACTGAAGCTTTCTTT; CDR3aa: CAISEPQQNTEAFF
abundance: NA; j_gene: TRBJ2-1; v_gene: TRBV6-5; d_gene: NA; CDR3nt: TGTGCCAGCAGTTACTGTCCTCGGGGTTGTGAGCAGTTCTTC; CDR3aa: CASSYCPRGCEQFF
abundance: NA; j_gene: TRBJ1-6; v_gene: TRBV27; d_gene: NA; CDR3nt: TGTGCCAGCAGCCAAATGAGCCGCCCCAATTCACCCCTCCACTTT; CDR3aa: CASSQMSRPNSPLHF
abundance: NA; j_gene: TRBJ1-5; v_gene: TRBV28; d_gene: NA; CDR3nt: TGTGCCAGCAGTGGGCCAGGGGTGGGGAATCAGCCCCAGCATTTT; CDR3aa: CASSGPGVGNQPQHF
abundance: NA; j_gene: TRBJ1-2; v_gene: TRBV10-3; d_gene: NA; CDR3nt: TGTGCCATCAGTGAGTCGAGCGGGGATGGCTACACCTTC; CDR3aa: CAISESSGDGYTF
abundance: NA; j_gene: TRBJ1-1; v_gene: TRBV6-5; d_gene: NA; CDR3nt: TGTGCCAGCAGTTACTCGGCGGCGTTTAACACTGAAGCTTTCTTT; CDR3aa: CASSYSAAFNTEAFF
abundance: NA; j_gene: TRBJ1-2; v_gene: TRBV2; d_gene: NA; CDR3nt: TGTGCCAGCAGTGAGAGTATTCTGCGGTACACCTTC; CDR3aa: CASSESILRYTF
abundance: NA; j_gene: TRBJ2-1; v_gene: TRBV7-2; d_gene: TRBD2; CDR3nt: TGTGCCAGCAGCCTAGACGGGGGGGGCCTCAATGAGCAGTTCTTC; CDR3aa: CASSLDGGGLNEQFF
abundance: once; j_gene: TRBJ1-4; v_gene: TRBV7-9; d_gene: NA; CDR3nt: TGTGCCAGCAGCGCCAGGGCCGGACAGCTTAATGAAAAACTGTTTTTT; CDR3aa: CASSARAGQLNEKLFF
abundance: once; j_gene: TRBJ2-2; v_gene: TRBV29-1; d_gene: NA; CDR3nt: TGCAGCGTTCTACGGGCCGGGGAGCTGTTTTTT; CDR3aa: CSVLRAGELFF
abundance: NA; j_gene: TRBJ2-1; v_gene: TRBV5-1; d_gene: NA; CDR3nt: TGCGCCAGCAGCTTTATGGGTATACAGGTTAGCTCCTACAATGAGCAGTTCTTC; CDR3aa: CASSFMGIQVSSYNEQFF
abundance: few; j_gene: TRBJ2-7; v_gene: TRBV10-1; d_gene: TRBD1; CDR3nt: TGCGCCAGCAGTTATGGGACAGGTGCATTCTACGAGCAGTACTTC; CDR3aa: CASSYGTGAFYEQYF